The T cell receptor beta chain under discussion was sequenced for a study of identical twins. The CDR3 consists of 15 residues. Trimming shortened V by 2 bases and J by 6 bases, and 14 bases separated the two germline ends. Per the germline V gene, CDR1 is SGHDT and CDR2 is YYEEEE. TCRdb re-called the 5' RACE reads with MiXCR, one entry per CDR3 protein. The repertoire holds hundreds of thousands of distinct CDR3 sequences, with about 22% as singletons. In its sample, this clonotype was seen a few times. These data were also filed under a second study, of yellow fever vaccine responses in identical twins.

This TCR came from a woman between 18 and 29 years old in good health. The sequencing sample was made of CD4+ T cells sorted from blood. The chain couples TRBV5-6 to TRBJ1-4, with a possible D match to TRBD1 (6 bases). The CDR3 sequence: CASSFYGGRDEKLFF. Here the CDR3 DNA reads TGTGCCAGCAGCTTCTATGGGGGCCGGGATGAAAAACTGTTTTTT.